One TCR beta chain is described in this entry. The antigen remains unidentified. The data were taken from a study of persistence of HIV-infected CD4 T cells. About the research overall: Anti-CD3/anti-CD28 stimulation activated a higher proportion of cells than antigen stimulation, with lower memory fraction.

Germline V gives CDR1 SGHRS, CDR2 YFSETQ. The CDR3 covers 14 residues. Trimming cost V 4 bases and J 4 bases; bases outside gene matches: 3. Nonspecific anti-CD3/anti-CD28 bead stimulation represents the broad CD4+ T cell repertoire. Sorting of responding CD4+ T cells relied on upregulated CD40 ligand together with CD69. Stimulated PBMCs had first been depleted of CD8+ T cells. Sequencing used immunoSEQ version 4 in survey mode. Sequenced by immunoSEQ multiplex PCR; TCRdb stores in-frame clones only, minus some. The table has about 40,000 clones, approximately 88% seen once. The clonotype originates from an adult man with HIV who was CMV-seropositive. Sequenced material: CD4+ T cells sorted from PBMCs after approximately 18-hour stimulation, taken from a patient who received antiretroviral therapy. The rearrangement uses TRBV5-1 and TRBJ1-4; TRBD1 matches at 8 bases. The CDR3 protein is CASSPDRGNEKLFF. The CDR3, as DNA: TGCGCCAGCAGCCCAGACAGGGGTAATGAAAAACTGTTTTTT.